A selection of T cell receptor beta chains follows, all from one sample in a study of neurological immune-mediated disorders. TCRdb used MiXCR to reprocess the 5' RACE reads, holding one entry per CDR3 protein. The sample records just under 45,000 distinct CDR3 sequences, about a fifth being singletons. Sequenced input: PBMCs. These receptors were obtained from a man aged 55 to 70 with HTLV-1-associated myelopathy (HAM/TSP). The CDR3 runs from the conserved cysteine through the conserved F or W. Rows give clone size only sometimes, using once, few, many, or a class for an expanded clone.

CDR3 length: 14; J gene: TRBJ2-1; V gene: TRBV5-1; clone size: many; CDR3 protein: CASSLESRYNEQFF
CDR3 length: 17; J gene: TRBJ1-2; V gene: TRBV7-9; clone size: many; CDR3 protein: CASSLDGTARIIYGYTF
CDR3 length: 17; J gene: TRBJ2-6; V gene: TRBV6-6; clone size: many; CDR3 protein: CASSPYPPGSGANVLTF
CDR3 length: 15; J gene: TRBJ2-7; V gene: TRBV3-1; clone size: NA; CDR3 protein: CASSHPGQGVYEQYF
CDR3 length: 14; J gene: TRBJ1-5; V gene: TRBV2; clone size: NA; CDR3 protein: CASEWDRDMQPQHF
CDR3 length: 13; J gene: TRBJ2-2; V gene: TRBV2; clone size: many; CDR3 protein: CASSPLKGGELFF
CDR3 length: 14; J gene: TRBJ2-5; V gene: TRBV11-2; clone size: many; CDR3 protein: CASSLASYQETQYF
CDR3 length: 15; J gene: TRBJ2-7; V gene: TRBV5-1; clone size: many; CDR3 protein: CASSPTSGRTYEQYF
CDR3 length: 15; J gene: TRBJ2-1; V gene: TRBV5-1; clone size: many; CDR3 protein: CASSLSAVLGNEQFF
CDR3 length: 13; J gene: TRBJ2-1; V gene: TRBV7-2; clone size: medium-sized; CDR3 protein: CASSIGQHNEQFF
CDR3 length: 16; J gene: TRBJ1-1; V gene: TRBV5-4; clone size: NA; CDR3 protein: CASSPAQGSVNTEAFF
CDR3 length: 14; J gene: TRBJ1-4; V gene: TRBV20-1; clone size: many; CDR3 protein: CSALGGPGIEKLFF
CDR3 length: 13; J gene: TRBJ2-7; V gene: TRBV7-8; clone size: many; CDR3 protein: CASSFGEHYEQYF
CDR3 length: 16; J gene: TRBJ2-2; V gene: TRBV20-1; clone size: once; CDR3 protein: CSTGGGLAGNTGELFF
CDR3 length: 12; J gene: TRBJ1-1; V gene: TRBV12-5; clone size: once; CDR3 protein: CASGLVYTEAFF
CDR3 length: 15; J gene: TRBJ2-2; V gene: TRBV9; clone size: many; CDR3 protein: CASSVGNRDTGELFF
CDR3 length: 13; J gene: TRBJ1-5; V gene: TRBV12-3/TRBV12-4; clone size: many; CDR3 protein: CASTTASNQPQHF
CDR3 length: 14; J gene: TRBJ2-2; V gene: TRBV6-1; clone size: many; CDR3 protein: CASSGSLNTGELFF
CDR3 length: 14; J gene: TRBJ1-2; V gene: TRBV20-1; clone size: many; CDR3 protein: CSAGGRTGPYGYTF
CDR3 length: 15; J gene: TRBJ1-3; V gene: TRBV18; clone size: many; CDR3 protein: CASSIDRVNGNTIYF
CDR3 length: 14; J gene: TRBJ2-7; V gene: TRBV15; clone size: many; CDR3 protein: CATSRDIAQGEQYF
CDR3 length: 13; J gene: TRBJ2-1; V gene: TRBV28; clone size: many; CDR3 protein: CATSSGLGGEQFF
CDR3 length: 15; J gene: TRBJ2-3; V gene: TRBV29-1; clone size: NA; CDR3 protein: CSGTGLAETTDTRYF
CDR3 length: 13; J gene: TRBJ2-1; V gene: TRBV7-8; clone size: many; CDR3 protein: CASSLRTDNEQFF
CDR3 length: 15; J gene: TRBJ2-7; V gene: TRBV6-5; clone size: NA; CDR3 protein: CASSSWDRGNYEQYF
CDR3 length: 15; J gene: TRBJ2-1; V gene: TRBV5-5; clone size: many; CDR3 protein: CASSVQGVTYNEQFF
CDR3 length: 14; J gene: TRBJ1-1; V gene: TRBV6-2/TRBV6-3; clone size: many; CDR3 protein: CATTGSPPGEEAFF
CDR3 length: 16; J gene: TRBJ1-3; V gene: TRBV4-2; clone size: few; CDR3 protein: CASSPSLQASGNTIYF
CDR3 length: 15; J gene: TRBJ2-5; V gene: TRBV7-2; clone size: many; CDR3 protein: CASSLGGTYKETQYF
CDR3 length: 15; J gene: TRBJ2-1; V gene: TRBV20-1; clone size: many; CDR3 protein: CSARELSGSGHEQFF
CDR3 length: 11; J gene: TRBJ1-6; V gene: TRBV21-1; clone size: NA; CDR3 protein: CASRENSPLHF